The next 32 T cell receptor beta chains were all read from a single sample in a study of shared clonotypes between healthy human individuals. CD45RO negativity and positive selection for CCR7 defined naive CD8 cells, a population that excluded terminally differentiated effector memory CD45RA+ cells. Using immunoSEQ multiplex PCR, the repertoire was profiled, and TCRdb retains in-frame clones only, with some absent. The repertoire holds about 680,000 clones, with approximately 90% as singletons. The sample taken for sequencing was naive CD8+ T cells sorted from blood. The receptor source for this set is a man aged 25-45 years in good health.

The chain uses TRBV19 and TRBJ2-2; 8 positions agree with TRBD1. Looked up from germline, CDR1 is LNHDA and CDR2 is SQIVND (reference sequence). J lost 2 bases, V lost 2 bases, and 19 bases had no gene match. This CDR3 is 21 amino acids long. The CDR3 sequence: CASSIRYGTGAVYSNTGELFF. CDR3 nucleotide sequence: TGTGCCAGTAGTATACGGTATGGGACAGGCGCCGTCTACAGCAACACCGGGGAGCTGTTTTTT.

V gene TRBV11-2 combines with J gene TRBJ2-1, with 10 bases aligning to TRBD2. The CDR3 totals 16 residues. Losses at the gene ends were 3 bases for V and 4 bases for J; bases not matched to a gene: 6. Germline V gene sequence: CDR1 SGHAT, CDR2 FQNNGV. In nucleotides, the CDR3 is TGTGCCAGCAGCTTCAGAGCGGGAGGGAATTACAATGAGCAGTTCTTC. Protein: CASSFRAGGNYNEQFF.

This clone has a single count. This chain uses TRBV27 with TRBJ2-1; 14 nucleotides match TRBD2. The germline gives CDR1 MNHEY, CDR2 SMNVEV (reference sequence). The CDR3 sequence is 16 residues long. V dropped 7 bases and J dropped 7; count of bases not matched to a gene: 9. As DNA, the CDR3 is TGTGCCAGCACCTTCCTAGGGACTAGCGGGAGAAATGAGCAGTTCTTC. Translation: CASTFLGTSGRNEQFF.

The CDR3 nucleotides are TGTGCCAGCAGCAAGGCCGGGACGGGCCTAATAGAAGGTCCCCTCCACTTT. Protein: CASSKAGTGLIEGPLHF. J is TRBJ1-6 and V is TRBV5-4, with a possible D match to TRBD1 (5 bases). Between the trimmed V and J ends, which lost 4 bases and 13 bases, there was a span of 27 bases. The CDR3 extends over 17 amino acids. Germline CDR1 reads SGHNT; CDR2 reads YYREEE (reference sequence).

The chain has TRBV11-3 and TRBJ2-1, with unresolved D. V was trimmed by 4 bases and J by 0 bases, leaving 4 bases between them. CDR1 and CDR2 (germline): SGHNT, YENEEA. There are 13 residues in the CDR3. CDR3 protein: CASSSSSYNEQFF. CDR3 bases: TGTGCCAGCAGCTCGAGCTCCTACAATGAGCAGTTCTTC.

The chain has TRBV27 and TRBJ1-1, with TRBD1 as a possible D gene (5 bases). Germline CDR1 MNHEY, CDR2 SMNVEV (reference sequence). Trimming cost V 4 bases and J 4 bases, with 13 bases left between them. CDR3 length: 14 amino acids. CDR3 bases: TGTGCCAGCAGTTACACCCGGGGGACCACTGAAGCTTTCTTT. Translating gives CASSYTRGTTEAFF.

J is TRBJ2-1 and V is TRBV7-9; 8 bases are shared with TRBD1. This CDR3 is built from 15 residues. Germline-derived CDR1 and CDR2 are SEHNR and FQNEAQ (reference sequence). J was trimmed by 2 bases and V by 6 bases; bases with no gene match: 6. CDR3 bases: TGTGCCAGCAGACCAGGACAGGGACCCTACAATGAGCAGTTCTTC. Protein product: CASRPGQGPYNEQFF. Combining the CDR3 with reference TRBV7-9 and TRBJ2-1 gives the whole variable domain DTGVSQNPRHKITKRGQNVTFRCDPISEHNRLYWYRQTLGQGPEFLTYFQNEAQLEKSRLLSDRFSAERPKGSFSTLEIQRTEQGDSAMYLCASRPGQGPYNEQFFGPGTRLTVL.

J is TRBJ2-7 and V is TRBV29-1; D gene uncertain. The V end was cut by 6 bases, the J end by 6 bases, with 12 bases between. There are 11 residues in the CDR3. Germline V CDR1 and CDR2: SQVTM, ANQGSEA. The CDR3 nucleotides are TGCAGCGTGACCCATGGAGTCGAGCAGTACTTC. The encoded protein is CSVTHGVEQYF.

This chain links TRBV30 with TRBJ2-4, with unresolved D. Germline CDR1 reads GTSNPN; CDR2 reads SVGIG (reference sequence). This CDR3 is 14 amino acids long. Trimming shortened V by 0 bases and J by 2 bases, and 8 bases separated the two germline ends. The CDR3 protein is CAWSVMGTKNIQYF. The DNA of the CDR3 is TGTGCCTGGAGTGTTATGGGGACCAAAAACATTCAGTACTTC.

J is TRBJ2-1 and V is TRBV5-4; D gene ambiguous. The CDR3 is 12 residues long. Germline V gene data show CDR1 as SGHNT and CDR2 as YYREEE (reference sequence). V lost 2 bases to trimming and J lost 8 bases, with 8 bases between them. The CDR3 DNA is TGTGCCAGCAGCTTCCAGGACGATGAGCAGTTCTTC. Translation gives CASSFQDDEQFF.

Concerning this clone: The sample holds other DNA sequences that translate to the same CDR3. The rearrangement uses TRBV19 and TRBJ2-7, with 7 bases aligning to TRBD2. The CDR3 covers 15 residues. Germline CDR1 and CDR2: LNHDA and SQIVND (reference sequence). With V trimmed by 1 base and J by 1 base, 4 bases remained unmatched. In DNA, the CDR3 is TGTGCCAGTAGTATAGTCGGCGGGAGTTCCTACGAGCAGTACTTC. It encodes CASSIVGGSSYEQYF.

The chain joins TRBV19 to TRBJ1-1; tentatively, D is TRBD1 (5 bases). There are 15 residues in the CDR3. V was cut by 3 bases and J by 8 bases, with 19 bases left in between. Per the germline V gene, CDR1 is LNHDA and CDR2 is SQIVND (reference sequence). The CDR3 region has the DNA TGTGCCAGTAGTATCTTAACAGGATATCACAGAGAAGCTTTCTTT. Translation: CASSILTGYHREAFF.

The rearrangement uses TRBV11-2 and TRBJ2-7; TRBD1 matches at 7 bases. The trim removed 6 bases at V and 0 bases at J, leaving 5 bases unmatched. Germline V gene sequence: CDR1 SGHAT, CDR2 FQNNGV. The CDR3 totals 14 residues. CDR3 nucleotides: TGTGCCAGCAGGGGGACAGCACTCTCCTACGAGCAGTACTTC. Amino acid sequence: CASRGTALSYEQYF. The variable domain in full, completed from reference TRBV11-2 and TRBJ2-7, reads EAGVAQSPRYKIIEKRQSVAFWCNPISGHATLYWYQQILGQGPKLLIQFQNNGVVDDSQLPKDRFSAERLKGVDSTLKIQPAKLEDSAVYLCASRGTALSYEQYFGPGTRLTVT.

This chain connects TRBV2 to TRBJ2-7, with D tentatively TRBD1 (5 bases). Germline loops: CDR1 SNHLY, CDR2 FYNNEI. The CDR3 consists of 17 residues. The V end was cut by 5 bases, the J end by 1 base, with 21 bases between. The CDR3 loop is CASSRDSSRFESYEQYF. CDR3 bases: TGTGCCAGCAGTAGAGACAGCTCCCGATTCGAATCCTACGAGCAGTACTTC.

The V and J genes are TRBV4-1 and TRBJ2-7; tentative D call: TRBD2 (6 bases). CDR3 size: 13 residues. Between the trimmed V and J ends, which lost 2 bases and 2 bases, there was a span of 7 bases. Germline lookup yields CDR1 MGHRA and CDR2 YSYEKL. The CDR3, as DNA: TGCGCCAGCAGCCAACGGGAGACCTACGAGCAGTACTTC. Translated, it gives CASSQRETYEQYF.

CDR3 region: CASSDGGSGRPDTQYF. The CDR3 nucleotides read TGTGCCAGCAGCGACGGGGGGAGCGGGAGGCCAGATACGCAGTATTTT. The chain carries TRBV5-4 and TRBJ2-3; 9 positions match TRBD2. The CDR3 spans 16 residues. Germline V gives CDR1 SGHNT, CDR2 YYREEE (reference sequence). Trimming at V came to 4 bases and at J to 4 bases, leaving 10 bases not matched to a gene.

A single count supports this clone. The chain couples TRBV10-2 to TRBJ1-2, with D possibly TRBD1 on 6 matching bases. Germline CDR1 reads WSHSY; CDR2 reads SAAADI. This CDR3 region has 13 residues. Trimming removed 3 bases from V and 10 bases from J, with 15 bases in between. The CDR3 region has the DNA TGCGCCAGCAGTGAAGAGACAGGAATGAACTACACCTTC. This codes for CASSEETGMNYTF.

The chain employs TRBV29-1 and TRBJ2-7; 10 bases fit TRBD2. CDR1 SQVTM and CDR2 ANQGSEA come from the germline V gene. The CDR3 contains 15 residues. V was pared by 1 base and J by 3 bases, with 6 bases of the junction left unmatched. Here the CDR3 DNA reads TGCAGCGTTGAAGTCCCGGGACTAGCGAGCTACGAGCAGTACTTC. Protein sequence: CSVEVPGLASYEQYF.

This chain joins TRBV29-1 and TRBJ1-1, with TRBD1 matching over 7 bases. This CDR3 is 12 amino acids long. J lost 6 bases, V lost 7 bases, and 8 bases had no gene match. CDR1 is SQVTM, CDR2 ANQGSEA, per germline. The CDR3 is CSAHKDRAEAFF. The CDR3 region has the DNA TGCAGCGCGCATAAAGACAGGGCTGAAGCTTTCTTT.

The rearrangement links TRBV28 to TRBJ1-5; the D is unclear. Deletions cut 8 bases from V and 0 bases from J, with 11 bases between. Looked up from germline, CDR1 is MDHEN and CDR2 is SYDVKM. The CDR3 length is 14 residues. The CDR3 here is CASYHGDSNQPQHF. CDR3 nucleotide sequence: TGTGCCAGCTACCACGGTGATAGCAATCAGCCCCAGCATTTT.

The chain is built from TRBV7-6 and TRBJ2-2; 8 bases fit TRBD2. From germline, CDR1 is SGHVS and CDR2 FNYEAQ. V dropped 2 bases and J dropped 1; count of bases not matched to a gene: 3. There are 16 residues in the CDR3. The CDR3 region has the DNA TGTGCCAGCAGCTTAACCGGGGGGGTGAACACCGGGGAGCTGTTTTTT. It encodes CASSLTGGVNTGELFF.

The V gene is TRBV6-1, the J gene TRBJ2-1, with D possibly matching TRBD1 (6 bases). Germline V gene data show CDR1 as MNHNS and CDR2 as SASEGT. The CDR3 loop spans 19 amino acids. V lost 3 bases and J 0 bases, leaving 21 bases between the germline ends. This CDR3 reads CASSDRTKGTMSSYNEQFF. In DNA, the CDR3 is TGTGCCAGCAGTGACCGCACAAAAGGGACAATGAGCTCCTACAATGAGCAGTTCTTC.

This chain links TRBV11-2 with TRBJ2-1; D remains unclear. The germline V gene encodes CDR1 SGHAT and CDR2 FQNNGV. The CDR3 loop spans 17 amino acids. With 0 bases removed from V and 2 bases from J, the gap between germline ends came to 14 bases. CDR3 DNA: TGTGCCAGCAGCTTAGACGCCGGCCTTGGGGCCTACAATGAGCAGTTCTTC. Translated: CASSLDAGLGAYNEQFF.

Written as DNA, the CDR3 is TGTGCCAGCAGTTTATCGGAGGCTACCAATGAGCAGTTCTTC. Translating gives CASSLSEATNEQFF. The rearrangement links TRBV27 to TRBJ2-1, with D possibly being TRBD2 (5 bases). From germline, CDR1 is MNHEY and CDR2 SMNVEV (reference sequence). Between the trimmed V and J ends, which lost 0 bases and 6 bases, there was a span of 9 bases. The CDR3 totals 14 residues.

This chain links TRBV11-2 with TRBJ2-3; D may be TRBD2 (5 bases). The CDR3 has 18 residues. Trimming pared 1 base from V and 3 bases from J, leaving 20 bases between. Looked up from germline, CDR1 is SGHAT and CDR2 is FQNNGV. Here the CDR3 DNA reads TGTGCCAGCAGCTTAGCCCGGGGAACGACGATGAGGACAGATACGCAGTATTTT. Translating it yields CASSLARGTTMRTDTQYF.

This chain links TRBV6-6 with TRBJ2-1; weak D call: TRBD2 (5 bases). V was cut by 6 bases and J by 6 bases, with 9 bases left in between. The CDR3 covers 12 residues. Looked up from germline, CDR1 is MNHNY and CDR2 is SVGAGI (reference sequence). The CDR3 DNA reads TGTGCCAGCAGCGGTACTAGCAATGAGCAGTTCTTC. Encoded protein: CASSGTSNEQFF.

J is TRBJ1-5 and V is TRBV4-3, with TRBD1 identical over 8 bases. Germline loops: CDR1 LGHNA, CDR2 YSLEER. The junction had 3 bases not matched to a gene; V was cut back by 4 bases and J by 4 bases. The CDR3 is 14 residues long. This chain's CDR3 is CASSPDRGNQPQHF. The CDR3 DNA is TGCGCCAGCAGCCCCGACAGGGGAAATCAGCCCCAGCATTTT.

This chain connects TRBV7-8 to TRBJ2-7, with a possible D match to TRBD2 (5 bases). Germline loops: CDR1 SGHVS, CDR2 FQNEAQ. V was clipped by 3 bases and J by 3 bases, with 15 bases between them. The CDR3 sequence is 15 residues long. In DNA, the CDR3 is TGTGCCAGCAGCTTTGGGCTCGAGGGTGTCTACGAGCAGTACTTC. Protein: CASSFGLEGVYEQYF. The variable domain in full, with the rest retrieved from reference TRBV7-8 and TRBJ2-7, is GAGVSQSPRYKVAKRGQDVALRCDPISGHVSLFWYQQALGQGPEFLTYFQNEAQLDKSGLPSDRFFAERPEGSVSTLKIQRTQQEDSAVYLCASSFGLEGVYEQYFGPGTRLTVT.

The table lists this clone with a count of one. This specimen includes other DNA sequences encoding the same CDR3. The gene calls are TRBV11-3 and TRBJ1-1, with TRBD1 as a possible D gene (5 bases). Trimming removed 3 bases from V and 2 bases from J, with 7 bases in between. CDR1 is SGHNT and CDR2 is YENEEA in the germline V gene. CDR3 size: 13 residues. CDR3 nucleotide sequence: TGTGCCAGCAGCTTGGGGACTAACACTGAAGCTTTCTTT. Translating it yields CASSLGTNTEAFF.

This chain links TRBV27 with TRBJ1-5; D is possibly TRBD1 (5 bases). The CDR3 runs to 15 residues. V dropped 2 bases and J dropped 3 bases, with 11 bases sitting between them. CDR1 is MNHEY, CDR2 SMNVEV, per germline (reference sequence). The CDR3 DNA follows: TGTGCCAGCAGTTTAACCCCAGGGATCAATCAGCCCCAGCATTTT. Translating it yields CASSLTPGINQPQHF.

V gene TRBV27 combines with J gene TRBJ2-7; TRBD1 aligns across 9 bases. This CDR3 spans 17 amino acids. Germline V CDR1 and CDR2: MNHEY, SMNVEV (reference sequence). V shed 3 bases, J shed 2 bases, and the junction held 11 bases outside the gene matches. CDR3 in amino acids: CASSFLTPTGGPYEQYF. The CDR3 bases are TGTGCCAGCAGTTTCCTGACTCCGACAGGGGGACCCTACGAGCAGTACTTC.

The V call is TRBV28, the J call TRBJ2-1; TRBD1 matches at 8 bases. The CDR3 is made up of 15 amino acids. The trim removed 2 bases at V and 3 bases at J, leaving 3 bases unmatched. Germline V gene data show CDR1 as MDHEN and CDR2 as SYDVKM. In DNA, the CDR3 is TGTGCCAGCAGTTTAGGGACAGGCGTCTACAATGAGCAGTTCTTC. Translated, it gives CASSLGTGVYNEQFF.